The 17 T cell receptor beta chains presented below share a single source sample, sequenced in a study of OX40 agonist ivuxolimab in advanced cancers. The method was immunoSEQ multiplex PCR; TCRdb's version includes in-frame clones alone and lacks a portion of them. This sample has about 67,000 clones; 85% occur once, and the top ten carry over 2%. Here the sequenced sample was CD4+ or CD8+ T cells sorted from blood, taken in a trial of the OX40 agonist ivuxolimab. Receptors were obtained from an adult with an advanced solid tumor such as melanoma, head and neck, liver or kidney cancer.

As DNA, the CDR3 is TGTGCCAGCAGCCCTGGGGCAGGGTGGGAGACCCAGTACTTC. Protein sequence: CASSPGAGWETQYF. The chain carries TRBV11-1 and TRBJ2-5; the D gene is possibly TRBD1 (5 bases). The V gene's germline CDR1 is SGHAT and CDR2 FQDESV (reference sequence). Between the trimmed V and J ends, which lost 5 bases and 5 bases, there was a span of 15 bases. The CDR3 runs 14 residues.

This chain links TRBV7-2 with TRBJ2-2, with 7 nucleotides matching TRBD1. CDR3 length: 14 amino acids. V lost 5 bases to trimming and J lost 3 bases; unmatched junction nucleotides: 3. Germline V gives CDR1 SGHTA, CDR2 FQGNSA. In DNA, the CDR3 is TGTGCCAGCAGCCCTCAGGGGGACACCGGGGAGCTGTTTTTT. This translates into CASSPQGDTGELFF.

This sequence joins TRBV27 and TRBJ2-3, with 8 nucleotides matching TRBD2. CDR1 and CDR2 (germline): MNHEY, SMNVEV (reference sequence). The CDR3 has 13 residues. Trimming took 8 bases from V and 6 from J; bases not matched to a gene: 7. CDR3 sequence reads: CASRQRERDTQYF. In DNA form, the CDR3 reads TGTGCCAGCCGCCAGCGGGAGAGGGATACGCAGTATTTT.

Only a few counts were recorded for this clone. The V gene is TRBV6-1, the J gene TRBJ2-5; D ambiguous. V lost 6 bases and J 5 bases, leaving 13 bases between the germline ends. The CDR3 contains 13 residues. The germline gives CDR1 MNHNS, CDR2 SASEGT. The CDR3 protein is CASRETHRETQYF. DNA for the CDR3: TGTGCCAGCAGGGAGACACACCGGGAGACCCAGTACTTC.

This chain connects TRBV27 to TRBJ2-7; D remains ambiguous. The CDR3 is 14 amino acids. V was trimmed by 6 bases and J by 1 base, leaving 13 bases between them. CDR1 MNHEY and CDR2 SMNVEV come from the germline V gene (reference sequence). The CDR3: CASSPTWGSYEQYF. CDR3 nucleotide sequence: TGTGCCAGCAGCCCAACTTGGGGATCCTACGAGCAGTACTTC.

This chain links TRBV28 with TRBJ2-7; D may be TRBD1 (6 bases). The germline gives CDR1 MDHEN, CDR2 SYDVKM. V was pared by 7 bases and J by 1 base, with 17 bases between. The CDR3 is made up of 15 amino acids. The CDR3 reads CASTPSRTVSYEQYF. CDR3 DNA sequence: TGTGCCAGCACCCCTTCCAGGACAGTGTCCTACGAGCAGTACTTC.

The V gene is TRBV19, the J gene TRBJ1-5; 7 bases are shared with TRBD1. CDR3 size: 15 residues. V lost 7 bases, J lost 5 bases, and 11 bases stayed unmatched. Germline assignment: CDR1 LNHDA and CDR2 SQIVND (reference sequence). The CDR3 DNA follows: TGTGCCAGTATAAAATCAGGGGGTAAGGATCAGCCCCAGCATTTT. This sequence encodes CASIKSGGKDQPQHF.

The rearrangement links TRBV7-3 to TRBJ1-2, with D tentatively TRBD1 (5 bases). Germline values: CDR1 SGHTA, CDR2 FQGTGA. V shed 5 bases and J shed 8 bases, with 15 bases lying between them. The CDR3 has 13 amino acids. CDR3 bases: TGTGCCAGCAGCCGGGACCGCGGGAGCGGCTACACCTTC. It encodes CASSRDRGSGYTF.

In this sample, this clone turned up once. The J gene is TRBJ2-2, the V gene TRBV7-2; the match to TRBD1 covers 11 bases. Germline CDR1 is SGHTA and CDR2 is FQGNSA. This CDR3 region has 14 residues. The junction had 3 bases not matched to a gene; V was cut back by 3 bases and J by 9 bases. CDR3: CASSFGTGGRELFF. The CDR3 bases are TGTGCCAGCAGCTTCGGGACAGGGGGACGGGAGCTGTTTTTT.

The V and J genes are TRBV28 and TRBJ1-2, with D tentatively TRBD1 (5 bases). Between the trimmed V and J ends, which lost 6 bases and 7 bases, there was a span of 18 bases. Germline V gene data show CDR1 as MDHEN and CDR2 as SYDVKM. CDR3 length equals 14 residues. The DNA of the CDR3 is TGTGCCAGCAGGGTGAGTCCGGGACGCGGTGGCTACACCTTC. Translating it yields CASRVSPGRGGYTF.

This chain uses TRBV7-6 with TRBJ1-3; weak D call: TRBD1 (6 bases). V lost 2 bases, J lost 1 base, and 27 bases lay in between. The CDR3 spans 21 residues. CDR1 SGHVS and CDR2 FNYEAQ come from the germline V gene. The CDR3 bases are TGTGCCAGCAGCTTACTCGGTACAAATGGAGGACAGCCGTGGTCTGGAAACACCATATATTTT. Translated: CASSLLGTNGGQPWSGNTIYF.

The V gene is TRBV10-3, the J gene TRBJ2-1; 13 positions match TRBD2. CDR3 length: 17 amino acids. The V segment lost 3 bases and the J segment 6 bases; nucleotides outside the gene matches: 8. Germline lookup yields CDR1 ENHRY and CDR2 SYGVKD. This CDR3 reads CAISDDRTSGRRNEQFF. Written as DNA, the CDR3 is TGTGCCATCAGTGACGACCGGACTAGCGGGAGACGCAATGAGCAGTTCTTC.

The gene calls are TRBV7-3 and TRBJ2-5; 8 bases fit TRBD2. Trimming took 8 bases from V and 2 from J; bases not matched to a gene: 4. Germline CDR1 is SGHTA and CDR2 is FQGTGA. The length of the CDR3 is 13 residues. CDR3 in DNA: TGTGCCAGCGGGAGCGGGAGTCAAGAGACCCAGTACTTC. It specifies CASGSGSQETQYF. The whole variable domain, remainder taken from reference TRBV7-3 and TRBJ2-5, is GAGVSQTPSNKVTEKGKYVELRCDPISGHTALYWYRQSLGQGPEFLIYFQGTGAADDSGLPNDRFFAVRPEGSVSTLKIQRTERGDSAVYLCASGSGSQETQYFGPGTRLLVL.

This clone was seen a handful of times. The V call is TRBV2, the J call TRBJ1-1; D is unclear. Germline V gene sequence: CDR1 SNHLY, CDR2 FYNNEI. The CDR3 has 12 residues. Trimming took 6 bases from V and 1 from J, leaving 6 bases between them. The CDR3 DNA reads TGTGCCAGCAGGCAAGAGAACACTGAAGCTTTCTTT. Translated: CASRQENTEAFF.

The chain uses TRBV7-6 and TRBJ2-3; possibly TRBD1 or TRBD2 for D (5 bases each). The germline gives CDR1 SGHVS, CDR2 FNYEAQ. V was trimmed by 4 bases and J by 3 bases, leaving 11 bases between them. The length of the CDR3 is 14 residues. The CDR3 sequence: CASSSLGGTDTQYF. In nucleotides, the CDR3 is TGTGCCAGCAGCTCCCTTGGGGGTACAGATACGCAGTATTTT.

The chain has TRBV10-3 and TRBJ2-1, with 12 nucleotides matching TRBD2. Trimming took 0 bases from V and 7 from J; bases not matched to a gene: 4. Germline V lookup: CDR1 ENHRY, CDR2 SYGVKD. The CDR3 runs to 16 residues. CDR3 sequence (DNA): TGTGCCATCAGTGAGTCCCTAGCGGGGGGGCGGAATGAGCAGTTCTTC. Translated: CAISESLAGGRNEQFF.

This chain uses TRBV6-1 with TRBJ1-2; D possibly corresponds to TRBD1 (6 bases). Trimming shortened V by 8 bases and J by 0 bases, and 13 bases separated the two germline ends. The CDR3 length is 14 residues. Germline CDR1 is MNHNS and CDR2 is SASEGT. This chain's CDR3 is CASRRGGANYGYTF. The CDR3 DNA reads TGTGCCAGCCGGCGAGGGGGAGCTAACTATGGCTACACCTTC.